This record concerns one T cell receptor beta chain sequence. Antigen: not known. Those donating, healthy Caucasian individuals from Russia, were aged 6 to 90. Through a sample-barcoded 5' primer and a J-beta primer mix, a second PCR was run for roughly 6 to 12 cycles. TCRdb passed the 5' RACE reads through MiXCR, listing each CDR3 protein once. The table has hundreds of thousands of distinct CDR3 sequences, roughly 25% seen once. The entry originates in a study of blood T cells in healthy people across ages. Study outcomes and limitations: Long-lived donors had more naive CD4+ cells and higher diversity than aged donors.

Per germline, CDR1 SQVTM and CDR2 ANQGSEA. This CDR3 is 13 amino acids long. With 4 bases clipped from V and 3 bases from J, the junction kept 2 bases outside the gene matches. These data were also filed under a second study, of T cells of mothers and their children. This second report adds: Reads recorded for TCR beta CDR3 numbered over 9 million per mother and about 3 million per child.

The specimen sequenced was blood. The clonotype was recovered from a boy younger than 18 in good health. This chain links TRBV29-1 with TRBJ2-1; TRBD2 aligns across 8 bases. This CDR3 is CSVATSGYNEQFF. CDR3 bases: TGCAGCGTTGCAACTAGCGGCTACAATGAGCAGTTCTTC.